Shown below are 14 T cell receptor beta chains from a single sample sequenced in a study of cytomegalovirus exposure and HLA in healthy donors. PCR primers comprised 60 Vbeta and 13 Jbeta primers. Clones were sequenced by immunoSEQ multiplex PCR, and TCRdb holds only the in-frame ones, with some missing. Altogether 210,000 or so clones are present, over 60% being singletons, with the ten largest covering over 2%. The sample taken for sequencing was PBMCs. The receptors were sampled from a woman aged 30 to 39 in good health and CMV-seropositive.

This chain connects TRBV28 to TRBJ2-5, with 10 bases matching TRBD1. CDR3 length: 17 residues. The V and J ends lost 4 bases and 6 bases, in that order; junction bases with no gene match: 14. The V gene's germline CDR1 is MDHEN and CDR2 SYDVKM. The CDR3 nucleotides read TGTGCCAGCAGTTCTATTATCCCGGGACAGGGGATCAAGACCCAGTACTTC. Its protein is CASSSIIPGQGIKTQYF.

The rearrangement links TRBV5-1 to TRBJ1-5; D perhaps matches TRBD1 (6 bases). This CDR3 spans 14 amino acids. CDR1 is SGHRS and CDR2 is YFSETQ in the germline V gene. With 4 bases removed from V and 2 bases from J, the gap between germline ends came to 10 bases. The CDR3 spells CASSIGGGNQPQHF. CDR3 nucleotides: TGCGCCAGCAGCATAGGGGGGGGCAATCAGCCCCAGCATTTT.

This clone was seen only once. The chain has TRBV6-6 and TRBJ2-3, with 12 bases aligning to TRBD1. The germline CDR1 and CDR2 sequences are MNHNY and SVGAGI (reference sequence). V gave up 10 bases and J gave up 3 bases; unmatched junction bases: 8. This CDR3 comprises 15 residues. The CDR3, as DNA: TGTGCCACAAATCCGGGACAGGGGGCAACAGATACGCAGTATTTT. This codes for CATNPGQGATDTQYF.

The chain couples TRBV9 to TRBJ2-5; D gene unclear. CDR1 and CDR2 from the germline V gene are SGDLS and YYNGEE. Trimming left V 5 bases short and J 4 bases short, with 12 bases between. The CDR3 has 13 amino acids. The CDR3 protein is CASSRRLRETQYF. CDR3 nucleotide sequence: TGTGCCAGCAGTCGTCGACTTCGAGAGACCCAGTACTTC.

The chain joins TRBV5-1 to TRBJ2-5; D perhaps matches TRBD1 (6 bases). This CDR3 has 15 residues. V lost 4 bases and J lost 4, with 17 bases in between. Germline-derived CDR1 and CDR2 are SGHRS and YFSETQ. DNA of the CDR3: TGCGCCAGCAGCGTAACAGGGATCTTCGGAGAGACCCAGTACTTC. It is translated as CASSVTGIFGETQYF.

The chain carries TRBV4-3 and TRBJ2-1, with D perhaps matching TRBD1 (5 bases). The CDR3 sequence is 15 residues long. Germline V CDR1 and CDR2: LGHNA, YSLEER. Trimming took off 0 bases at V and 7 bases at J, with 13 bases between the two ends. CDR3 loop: CASSQDLLTDNEQFF. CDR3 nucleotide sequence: TGCGCCAGCAGCCAAGATCTGTTGACAGATAATGAGCAGTTCTTC.

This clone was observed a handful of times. The CDR3, as DNA: TGTGCCAGCAGCCGGACAGGGTCCTCCTACGAGCAGTACTTC. It translates to CASSRTGSSYEQYF. The genes are TRBV2 and TRBJ2-7; 8 bases map to TRBD1. The germline CDR1 and CDR2 sequences are SNHLY and FYNNEI. There are 14 residues in the CDR3. The V and J ends lost 6 bases and 0 bases, in that order; junction bases with no gene match: 4.

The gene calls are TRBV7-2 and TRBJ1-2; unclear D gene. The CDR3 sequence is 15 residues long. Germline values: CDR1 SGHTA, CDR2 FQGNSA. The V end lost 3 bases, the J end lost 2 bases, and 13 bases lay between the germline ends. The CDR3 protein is CASSFFRQANYGYTF. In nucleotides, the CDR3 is TGTGCCAGCAGCTTTTTCAGGCAAGCCAACTATGGCTACACCTTC.

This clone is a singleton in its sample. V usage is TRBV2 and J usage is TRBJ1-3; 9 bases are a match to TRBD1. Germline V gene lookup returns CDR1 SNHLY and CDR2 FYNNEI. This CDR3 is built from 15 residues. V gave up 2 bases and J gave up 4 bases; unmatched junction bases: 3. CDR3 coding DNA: TGTGCCAGCAGTGAAACAGGGGGCCCCGGAAACACCATATATTTT. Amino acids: CASSETGGPGNTIYF.

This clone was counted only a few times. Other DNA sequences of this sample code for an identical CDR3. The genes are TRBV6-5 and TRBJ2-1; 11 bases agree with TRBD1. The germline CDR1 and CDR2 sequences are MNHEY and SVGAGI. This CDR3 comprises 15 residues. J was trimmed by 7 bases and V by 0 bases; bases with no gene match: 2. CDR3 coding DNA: TGTGCCAGCAGTTACTCGGGACAGGGGGGGAATGAGCAGTTCTTC. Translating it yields CASSYSGQGGNEQFF.

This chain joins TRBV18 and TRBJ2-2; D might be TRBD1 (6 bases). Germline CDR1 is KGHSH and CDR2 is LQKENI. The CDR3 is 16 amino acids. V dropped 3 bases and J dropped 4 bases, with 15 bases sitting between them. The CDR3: CASSPLWDISTGELFF. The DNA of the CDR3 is TGTGCCAGCTCACCCCTCTGGGACATCTCCACCGGGGAGCTGTTTTTT.

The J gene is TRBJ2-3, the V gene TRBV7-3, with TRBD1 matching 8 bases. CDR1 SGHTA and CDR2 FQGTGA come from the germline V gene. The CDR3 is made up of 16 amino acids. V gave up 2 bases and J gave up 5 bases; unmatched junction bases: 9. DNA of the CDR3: TGTGCCAGCAGCTTACTACCGGACAGGGTGGGAGATACGCAGTATTTT. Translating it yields CASSLLPDRVGDTQYF.

CDR3 in amino acids: CASSSGGLDTEAFF. DNA for the CDR3: TGTGCCAGCAGCTCAGGGGGCTTAGACACTGAAGCTTTCTTT. The V and J genes are TRBV5-6 and TRBJ1-1; 8 positions agree with TRBD1. The CDR3 consists of 14 residues. V gave up 3 bases and J gave up 3 bases; unmatched junction bases: 4. In germline, CDR1 is SGHDT, CDR2 YYEEEE. The full variable domain, completed using reference TRBV5-6 and TRBJ1-1, is DAGVTQSPTHLIKTRGQQVTLRCSPKSGHDTVSWYQQALGQGPQFIFQYYEEEERQRGNFPDRFSGHQFPNYSSELNVNALLLGDSALYLCASSSGGLDTEAFFGQGTRLTVV.

For the CDR3, the DNA is TGTGCCAGCAGCCAAGATTCATCCGGGGGGCCTGAAGCTTTCTTT. Translation: CASSQDSSGGPEAFF. The chain has TRBV4-2 and TRBJ1-1; possible D gene TRBD1, 6 bases. The length of the CDR3 is 15 residues. The V end was cut by 0 bases, the J end by 6 bases, with 14 bases between. Germline CDR1 reads LGHNA; CDR2 reads YNFKEQ.